A single sample gave rise to the 29 T cell receptor beta chains below, sequenced in a study of shared clonotypes between healthy human individuals. Here immunoSEQ multiplex PCR was the method, and the copy in TCRdb shows in-frame clones only, minus some. The table shows 2.3 million or so clones, with approximately 93% occurring only once. Sample: naive CD4+ T cells from PBMCs. Subset: CD45RA+ positively selected. Source of these receptors: a man aged 18 to 29 in good health. Some clones in this sample may be carry-over from other donors' samples.

The rearrangement links TRBV5-1 to TRBJ2-7; 7 bases align to TRBD2. Germline V lookup: CDR1 SGHRS, CDR2 YFSETQ. With 2 bases clipped from V and 6 bases from J, the junction kept 2 bases outside the gene matches. The CDR3 is 12 amino acids. The CDR3 loop reads CASSFGGSEQYF. DNA of the CDR3: TGCGCCAGCAGCTTCGGCGGGAGCGAGCAGTACTTC. Based on the CDR3 plus reference TRBV5-1 and TRBJ2-7, the full variable domain is KAGVTQTPRYLIKTRGQQVTLSCSPISGHRSVSWYQQTPGQGLQFLFEYFSETQRNKGNFPGRFSGRQFSNSRSEMNVSTLELGDSALYLCASSFGGSEQYFGPGTRLTVT.

This rearrangement joins TRBV19 to TRBJ1-4; D gene uncertain. CDR1 and CDR2 (germline): LNHDA, SQIVND (reference sequence). Trimming pared 5 bases from V and 2 bases from J, leaving 9 bases between. The CDR3 has 14 amino acids. This CDR3 reads CASSEGRTNEKLFF. The CDR3 nucleotides are TGTGCCAGTAGTGAAGGGCGTACTAATGAAAAACTGTTTTTT.

J is TRBJ2-5 and V is TRBV7-9; TRBD2 agrees at 13 bases. The J call may be wrong; the DNA end is better matched by TRBJ2-7. There are 16 residues in the CDR3. Germline CDR1 is SEHNR and CDR2 is FQNEAQ (reference sequence). The CDR3 loop is CASSRGLAGPSYEQYF. CDR3 DNA sequence: TGTGCCAGCAGCCGGGGACTAGCGGGACCCTCCTACGAGCAGTACTTC.

This clone was found once. The V call is TRBV4-1, the J call TRBJ2-7; weak D call: TRBD1 (6 bases). Trimming left V 1 base short and J 3 bases short, with 16 bases between. Germline V lookup: CDR1 MGHRA, CDR2 YSYEKL. CDR3 size: 16 residues. CDR3 protein: CASSQGVTPQGYEQYF. CDR3 DNA sequence: TGCGCCAGCAGCCAAGGCGTCACTCCACAGGGCTACGAGCAGTACTTC.

Comments on this clone: This CDR3 is also generated by other DNA sequences in the sample. This chain uses TRBV6-1 with TRBJ1-1; D remains ambiguous. The germline V and J ends were trimmed by 0 bases and 0 bases, with 2 bases remaining between them. CDR3 length: 13 residues. Germline lookup yields CDR1 MNHNS and CDR2 SASEGT. The CDR3 nucleotides read TGTGCCAGCAGTGAAGCGCTGAACACTGAAGCTTTCTTT. It is translated as CASSEALNTEAFF.

The J gene is TRBJ2-3, the V gene TRBV5-1; D might be TRBD2 (6 bases). This CDR3 comprises 16 residues. Trimming stripped 5 bases from V and 1 base from J, with 17 bases between. Germline V gene lookup returns CDR1 SGHRS and CDR2 YFSETQ. The CDR3 loop reads CASRLSGTRRTDTQYF. CDR3 coding DNA: TGCGCCAGCAGGCTATCCGGGACTCGCCGCACAGATACGCAGTATTTT.

The chain employs TRBV28 and TRBJ2-7; 9 bases match TRBD1. Trimming took 5 bases from V and 6 from J; bases not matched to a gene: 11. CDR1 and CDR2 (germline): MDHEN, SYDVKM. The CDR3 covers 15 residues. CDR3: CASSTPGQGSVEQYF. Written as DNA, the CDR3 is TGTGCCAGCAGTACGCCGGGACAGGGAAGTGTCGAGCAGTACTTC. The full variable domain, completed using reference TRBV28 and TRBJ2-7, is DVKVTQSSRYLVKRTGEKVFLECVQDMDHENMFWYRQDPGLGLRLIYFSYDVKMKEKGDIPEGYSVSREKKERFSLILESASTNQTSMYLCASSTPGQGSVEQYFGPGTRLTVT.

Remarks on this clone: The same CDR3 can be traced to other DNA sequences in this sample. V usage is TRBV7-2 and J usage is TRBJ1-1; a weak D match, TRBD1 (5 bases). The V end lost 3 bases, the J end lost 3 bases, and 11 bases lay between the germline ends. Germline CDR1 SGHTA, CDR2 FQGNSA. The CDR3 covers 14 residues. The CDR3 here is CASSFSRGDTEAFF. The CDR3 DNA sequence: TGTGCCAGCAGCTTCAGCCGGGGGGACACTGAAGCTTTCTTT.

The V gene is TRBV28, the J gene TRBJ1-2; D is unclear. This CDR3 region has 13 residues. Trimming cost V 8 bases and J 8 bases, with 18 bases left between them. Per germline, CDR1 MDHEN and CDR2 SYDVKM. The CDR3 nucleotides read TGTGCCAGCTGCCGCGTCCACTGGCGGGGCTACACCTTC. Translating it yields CASCRVHWRGYTF.

The chain couples TRBV19 to TRBJ2-7, with D possibly TRBD2 on 6 matching bases. Trimming shortened V by 4 bases and J by 4 bases, and 17 bases separated the two germline ends. Germline V gene lookup returns CDR1 LNHDA and CDR2 SQIVND (reference sequence). The CDR3 covers 15 residues. The CDR3 region is CASSTLGGFGYEQYF. Written as DNA, the CDR3 is TGTGCCAGTAGTACCCTTGGAGGGTTCGGGTACGAGCAGTACTTC.

The chain combines TRBV5-1 with TRBJ1-2; D remains ambiguous. Germline-derived CDR1 and CDR2 are SGHRS and YFSETQ. Trimming shortened V by 0 bases and J by 4 bases, and 7 bases separated the two germline ends. The CDR3 is 13 amino acids. For the CDR3, the DNA is TGCGCCAGCAGCTTGGGGGTCTCCTATGGCTACACCTTC. Its translation: CASSLGVSYGYTF.

This clone appeared once. The genes are TRBV7-2 and TRBJ2-1; 8 bases align to TRBD2. The CDR3 spans 15 residues. CDR1 SGHTA and CDR2 FQGNSA come from the germline V gene. J was trimmed by 5 bases and V by 5 bases; bases with no gene match: 8. Here the CDR3 reads CASSPSAGDNNEQFF. CDR3 DNA: TGTGCCAGCAGCCCTTCAGCGGGAGATAACAATGAGCAGTTCTTC. Full variable domain (missing parts from reference TRBV7-2 and TRBJ2-1): GAGVSQSPSNKVTEKGKDVELRCDPISGHTALYWYRQSLGQGLEFLIYFQGNSAPDKSGLPSDRFSAERTGGSVSTLTIQRTQQEDSAVYLCASSPSAGDNNEQFFGPGTRLTVL.

The V gene is TRBV29-1, the J gene TRBJ1-2, with D unresolved. V dropped 6 bases and J dropped 1 base, with 15 bases sitting between them. Per germline, CDR1 SQVTM and CDR2 ANQGSEA. CDR3 length: 14 amino acids. CDR3 residues: CSVDRVQLNYGYTF. CDR3 coding DNA: TGCAGCGTCGATCGGGTCCAACTTAACTATGGCTACACCTTC.

This clone showed up just once. Additional DNA sequences in this sample encode the identical CDR3. The chain combines TRBV5-1 with TRBJ1-3; D unresolved. Trimming took off 4 bases at V and 4 bases at J, with 9 bases between the two ends. In germline, CDR1 is SGHRS, CDR2 YFSETQ. The CDR3 consists of 13 residues. For the CDR3, the DNA is TGCGCCAGCAGCCCTACTGGGGGAAACACCATATATTTT. Translation: CASSPTGGNTIYF.

CDR3 bases: TGTGCCAGCAGCCCCCGGAGGGCTGAAACCTATGGCTACACCTTC. Protein sequence: CASSPRRAETYGYTF. The J gene is TRBJ1-2, the V gene TRBV9; no reliable D call. Trimming took 4 bases from V and 4 from J, leaving 17 bases between them. This CDR3 region has 15 residues. Germline CDR1 and CDR2: SGDLS and YYNGEE.

V usage is TRBV29-1 and J usage is TRBJ2-7; possibly TRBD2 for D (5 bases). CDR3 size: 15 residues. Germline values: CDR1 SQVTM, CDR2 ANQGSEA. Trimming cost V 7 bases and J 7 bases, with 26 bases left between them. The CDR3 DNA reads as TGCAGCGCCCGTGGAGGAGCAGACCAAACTACGGAGCAGTACTTC. Encoded protein: CSARGGADQTTEQYF.

This clone was seen just once. This chain uses TRBV4-3 with TRBJ2-5; 11 bases agree with TRBD2. The J segment lost 4 bases and the V segment lost 4 bases, leaving 8 bases of the junction unmatched. Germline V gene sequence: CDR1 LGHNA, CDR2 YSLEER. This CDR3 comprises 16 residues. CDR3 coding DNA: TGCGCCAGCAGCCCACAGAGGACTAGCGGGCTAGAGACCCAGTACTTC. Amino acid sequence: CASSPQRTSGLETQYF.

The V call is TRBV6-5, the J call TRBJ2-1; the D gene is possibly TRBD1 (8 bases). With 0 bases removed from V and 8 bases from J, the gap between germline ends came to 17 bases. Germline lookup yields CDR1 MNHEY and CDR2 SVGAGI. The CDR3 length is 16 residues. DNA of the CDR3: TGTGCCAGCAGTTACTCGGAGCACAGGGGGAGGGATGAGCAGTTCTTC. Translating gives CASSYSEHRGRDEQFF.

The CDR3 reads CASSQVTAGTGNTIYF. DNA of the CDR3: TGTGCCAGCAGCCAAGTTACCGCAGGGACGGGCAACACCATATATTTT. The rearrangement links TRBV4-2 to TRBJ1-3; maybe TRBD1 (5 bases). The CDR3 has 16 residues. Per the germline V gene, CDR1 is LGHNA and CDR2 is YNFKEQ. V was pared by 1 base and J by 7 bases, with 17 bases between.

The chain uses TRBV6-5 and TRBJ2-7; the D is unclear. Germline CDR1 and CDR2: MNHEY and SVGAGI. The CDR3 contains 13 residues. Trimming left V 5 bases short and J 1 base short, with 9 bases between. CDR3 sequence: CASSQAGSYEQYF. CDR3 nucleotides: TGTGCCAGCAGTCAAGCAGGATCCTACGAGCAGTACTTC.

The gene calls are TRBV28 and TRBJ1-5; no clear D. Germline loops: CDR1 MDHEN, CDR2 SYDVKM. V dropped 0 bases and J dropped 1 base, with 10 bases sitting between them. CDR3 length: 16 amino acids. Here the CDR3 DNA reads TGTGCCAGCAGTTTATGGGACTTAAGGAGCAATCAGCCCCAGCATTTT. It is translated as CASSLWDLRSNQPQHF.

The gene calls are TRBV9 and TRBJ1-3, with D tentatively TRBD1 (5 bases). The V end was cut by 3 bases, the J end by 7 bases, with 26 bases between. CDR3 length: 18 amino acids. CDR1 and CDR2 (germline): SGDLS, YYNGEE. CDR3 sequence (DNA): TGTGCCAGCAGCGGGCTCACACGTACAGGTTCCCCCAGGAACACCATATATTTT. Encoded protein: CASSGLTRTGSPRNTIYF.

This chain connects TRBV6-5 to TRBJ1-2; TRBD1 might be the D (6 bases). V dropped 2 bases and J dropped 4 bases, with 14 bases sitting between them. Germline CDR1 reads MNHEY; CDR2 reads SVGAGI. This CDR3 spans 15 amino acids. CDR3 residues: CASSYQSQGIYGYTF. CDR3 nucleotides: TGTGCCAGCAGTTACCAATCACAGGGCATCTATGGCTACACCTTC.

V gene TRBV30 combines with J gene TRBJ2-7; TRBD2 matches at 10 bases. This CDR3 spans 13 amino acids. The trim removed 4 bases at V and 9 bases at J, leaving 9 bases unmatched. Looked up from germline, CDR1 is GTSNPN and CDR2 is SVGIG (reference sequence). The CDR3 DNA reads as TGTGCCTGGACTAAACTAGCGGGATCAGGGCAGTACTTC. It translates to CAWTKLAGSGQYF.

V and J are TRBV6-6 and TRBJ1-2, with 7 bases matching TRBD1. The trim removed 7 bases at V and 4 bases at J, leaving 15 bases unmatched. Per the germline V gene, CDR1 is MNHNY and CDR2 is SVGAGI (reference sequence). The CDR3 loop spans 16 amino acids. CDR3 DNA sequence: TGTGCCAGCACATACGCTCGACAGGGACCCTTCTATGGCTACACCTTC. It is translated as CASTYARQGPFYGYTF.

The rearrangement links TRBV6-4 to TRBJ2-1; 12 bases fit TRBD2. Germline CDR1 reads MRHNA; CDR2 reads SNTAGT. The V segment lost 3 bases and the J segment 10 bases; nucleotides outside the gene matches: 7. The CDR3 is made up of 15 amino acids. CDR3 DNA: TGTGCCAGCAGTGAAAGACTAGCGGGAGACGAGGAGCAGTTCTTC. The encoded protein is CASSERLAGDEEQFF.

This clone was counted once. The chain combines TRBV29-1 with TRBJ2-5; D possibly corresponds to TRBD2 (5 bases). Deletions cut 3 bases from V and 5 bases from J, with 10 bases between. The CDR3 loop spans 12 amino acids. Germline V gene data show CDR1 as SQVTM and CDR2 as ANQGSEA. The CDR3 DNA sequence: TGCAGCGTTGACGAGGGTGGCGAGACCCAGTACTTC. Protein sequence: CSVDEGGETQYF.

This clone was counted once. The gene calls are TRBV30 and TRBJ2-1; D is unresolved. CDR3 length: 13 residues. V was shortened by 0 bases and J by 9 bases, with 12 bases between the two germline ends. CDR1 and CDR2 from the germline V gene are GTSNPN and SVGIG (reference sequence). CDR3 sequence reads: CAWSVLGGTEQFF. DNA of the CDR3: TGTGCCTGGAGTGTACTGGGCGGAACTGAGCAGTTCTTC.

The chain links TRBV27 to TRBJ2-7; 9 nucleotides align to TRBD2. This CDR3 contains 15 residues. The V and J ends lost 0 bases and 4 bases, in that order; junction bases with no gene match: 4. Germline-derived CDR1 and CDR2 are MNHEY and SMNVEV (reference sequence). CDR3 sequence reads: CASSLSSSGKYEQYF. CDR3 DNA: TGTGCCAGCAGTTTATCGTCTAGCGGGAAGTACGAGCAGTACTTC.